The 16 T cell receptor beta chains below all came from one sample that was sequenced in a study of CD8 T cells in ankylosing spondylitis (dated by TCRdb to 2016 to 2017). Libraries were prepared through 5' RACE. The sequencer listed for this sample is Illumina MiSeq. Through fastp at Q25 and MiXCR, TCRdb rebuilt clones from the public reads, retaining in-frame beta chains. Duplicate CDR3 protein sequences are folded into a single record with the most common DNA and genes. Across this sample there are approximately 25,000 distinct CDR3 sequences, with roughly 8.6% seen only once. The ten largest clones represent around 30% of the sample. Sequencing input: blood. The source is a male donor with ankylosing spondylitis or in good health (not recorded which).

This clonotype was counted ten times or more. This sequence joins TRBV20-1 and TRBJ1-1; D uncertain. V lost 3 bases and J 3 bases, leaving 11 bases between the germline ends. The CDR3 is 13 residues long. The germline V gene encodes CDR1 DFQATT and CDR2 SNEGSKA (reference sequence). CDR3 nucleotide sequence: TGCAGTGCTAGGCGGGGTAGGGACACTGAAGCTTTCTTT. This encodes CSARRGRDTEAFF.

The V call is TRBV4-2, the J call TRBJ2-1; 7 bases agree with TRBD1. After removal of 1 base from V and 2 bases from J, the junction contained 8 bases not matched to a gene. The CDR3 has 17 residues. The V gene's germline CDR1 is LGHNA and CDR2 YNFKEQ. CDR3 loop: CASSQGGTGQPYNEQFF. DNA of the CDR3: TGTGCCAGCAGCCAAGGCGGTACGGGACAGCCCTACAATGAGCAGTTCTTC.

Ten or more counts support this clonotype. This chain links TRBV29-1 with TRBJ1-1, with D possibly TRBD1 on 5 matching bases. This CDR3 has 12 amino acids. Trimming pared 4 bases from V and 2 bases from J, leaving 8 bases between. In germline, CDR1 is SQVTM, CDR2 ANQGSEA. The CDR3 coding sequence is TGCAGCGTTGGACAGCTAAACACTGAAGCTTTCTTT. Translating it yields CSVGQLNTEAFF.

This clonotype was counted only a few times. The chain joins TRBV28 to TRBJ1-2; no reliable D call. Germline CDR1 MDHEN, CDR2 SYDVKM. The V and J ends lost 2 bases and 4 bases respectively, with 11 bases between them. The CDR3 spans 14 residues. In DNA, the CDR3 is TGTGCCAGCAGTTTAGATGGGCAGCTCTATGGCTACACCTTC. Protein product: CASSLDGQLYGYTF.

This clonotype was seen at least ten times. The V call is TRBV29-1, the J call TRBJ2-3; no firm D call. The germline V and J ends were trimmed by 2 bases and 1 base, with 7 bases remaining between them. CDR3 length equals 13 residues. Germline values: CDR1 SQVTM, CDR2 ANQGSEA. CDR3 in DNA: TGCAGCGTTGAAAGAACCGGCACAGATACGCAGTATTTT. Protein product: CSVERTGTDTQYF.

This clonotype has a handful of counts. The chain has TRBV28 and TRBJ2-1; D might be TRBD2 (5 bases). There are 15 residues in the CDR3. Germline loops: CDR1 MDHEN, CDR2 SYDVKM. V gave up 2 bases and J gave up 3 bases, with 11 bases separating them. The CDR3 DNA is TGTGCCAGCAGTTTAAGAGGCGGACTCTACAATGAGCAGTTCTTC. Translated: CASSLRGGLYNEQFF.

V and J are TRBV20-1 and TRBJ2-2; 10 nucleotides agree with TRBD1. The CDR3 is made up of 16 amino acids. Germline values: CDR1 DFQATT, CDR2 SNEGSKA (reference sequence). Trimming removed 2 bases from V and 0 bases from J; junction bases left unmatched: 3. CDR3 in amino acids: CSARRGQGANTGELFF. In DNA form, the CDR3 reads TGCAGTGCTAGACGCGGACAGGGGGCGAACACCGGGGAGCTGTTTTTT.

This clonotype was observed many times. The chain recombines TRBV20-1 with TRBJ2-3; D not resolved. In germline, CDR1 is DFQATT, CDR2 SNEGSKA (reference sequence). This CDR3 is 12 amino acids long. Trimming took 2 bases from V and 6 from J, leaving 9 bases between them. The CDR3, as DNA: TGCAGTGCTAGACAGGTTTGGGATACGCAGTATTTT. As protein: CSARQVWDTQYF.

V gene TRBV18 combines with J gene TRBJ2-1; D is possibly TRBD1 (6 bases). Germline CDR1 is KGHSH and CDR2 is LQKENI. The CDR3 sequence is 14 residues long. V lost 5 bases and J 5 bases, leaving 13 bases between the germline ends. In DNA form, the CDR3 reads TGTGCCAGCTCATCCGGGACACTCCACAATGAGCAGTTCTTC. Protein: CASSSGTLHNEQFF. Based on the CDR3 plus reference TRBV18 and TRBJ2-1, the full variable domain is NAGVMQNPRHLVRRRGQEARLRCSPMKGHSHVYWYRQLPEEGLKFMVYLQKENIIDESGMPKERFSAEFPKEGPSILRIQQVVRGDSAAYFCASSSGTLHNEQFFGPGTRLTVL.

This clonotype was seen a few times. The rearrangement links TRBV3-1 to TRBJ2-1, with D unresolved. The germline gives CDR1 LGHDT, CDR2 YNNKEL (reference sequence). V was pared by 4 bases and J by 7 bases, with 11 bases between. There are 13 residues in the CDR3. CDR3 loop: CASSPLQRNEQFF. The CDR3 DNA is TGTGCCAGCAGCCCCCTACAAAGAAATGAGCAGTTCTTC.

The chain has TRBV12-3 or TRBV12-4 and TRBJ2-2, with TRBD1 matching over 8 bases. The CDR3 runs 15 residues. With V trimmed by 5 bases and J by 6 bases, 8 bases remained unmatched. This CDR3 is CASSQTWTGPGELFF. CDR3 in DNA: TGTGCCAGCAGTCAAACCTGGACAGGGCCCGGGGAGCTGTTTTTT.

This clonotype has a count of ten or more. The gene calls are TRBV2 and TRBJ2-1; 13 bases match TRBD2. The V segment lost 0 bases and the J segment 7 bases; nucleotides outside the gene matches: 6. The CDR3 is made up of 17 amino acids. The germline V gene encodes CDR1 SNHLY and CDR2 FYNNEI. The CDR3 bases are TGTGCCAGCAGTGAAGCGGGGCGGACTAGCGGGAGTAATGAGCAGTTCTTC. Amino acids: CASSEAGRTSGSNEQFF.

This clonotype came up a few times. V gene TRBV29-1 combines with J gene TRBJ1-1, with a possible D match to TRBD1 (5 bases). This CDR3 has 15 residues. The germline gives CDR1 SQVTM, CDR2 ANQGSEA. V was cut by 6 bases and J by 6 bases, with 23 bases left in between. The CDR3 coding sequence is TGCAGCGTAAGACCCGAGACAGCTTCCTATGCTGAAGCTTTCTTT. Protein sequence: CSVRPETASYAEAFF.

This clonotype was seen a handful of times. V and J are TRBV12-3 or TRBV12-4 and TRBJ2-5; 15 nucleotides match TRBD2. V shed 5 bases and J 5 bases; nucleotides not matched to a gene: 6. The CDR3 totals 16 residues. CDR3 sequence reads: CASSKRTSGGAETQYF. As DNA, the CDR3 is TGTGCCAGCAGTAAGCGGACTAGCGGGGGGGCGGAGACCCAGTACTTC.

There are many counts of this clonotype. This chain connects TRBV4-1 to TRBJ1-1, with D possibly being TRBD1 (5 bases). This CDR3 has 17 residues. Germline V CDR1 and CDR2: MGHRA, YSYEKL. With 3 bases removed from V and 0 bases from J, the gap between germline ends came to 17 bases. The CDR3 DNA reads TGCGCCAGCAGCCAGTCCGGGGCAGGATGGGTGAACACTGAAGCTTTCTTT. Translated, it gives CASSQSGAGWVNTEAFF.

This clonotype was counted ten times or more. This chain connects TRBV7-9 to TRBJ2-7; 7 nucleotides line up with TRBD1. V lost 2 bases, J lost 2 bases, and 3 bases stayed unmatched. The CDR3 loop spans 14 amino acids. CDR1 is SEHNR and CDR2 is FQNEAQ in the germline V gene (reference sequence). CDR3: CASSLTGDPYEQYF. CDR3 bases: TGTGCCAGCAGCTTAACAGGGGATCCCTACGAGCAGTACTTC. The variable domain in full, completed from reference TRBV7-9 and TRBJ2-7, reads DTGVSQNPRHKITKRGQNVTFRCDPISEHNRLYWYRQTLGQGPEFLTYFQNEAQLEKSRLLSDRFSAERPKGSFSTLEIQRTEQGDSAMYLCASSLTGDPYEQYFGPGTRLTVT.